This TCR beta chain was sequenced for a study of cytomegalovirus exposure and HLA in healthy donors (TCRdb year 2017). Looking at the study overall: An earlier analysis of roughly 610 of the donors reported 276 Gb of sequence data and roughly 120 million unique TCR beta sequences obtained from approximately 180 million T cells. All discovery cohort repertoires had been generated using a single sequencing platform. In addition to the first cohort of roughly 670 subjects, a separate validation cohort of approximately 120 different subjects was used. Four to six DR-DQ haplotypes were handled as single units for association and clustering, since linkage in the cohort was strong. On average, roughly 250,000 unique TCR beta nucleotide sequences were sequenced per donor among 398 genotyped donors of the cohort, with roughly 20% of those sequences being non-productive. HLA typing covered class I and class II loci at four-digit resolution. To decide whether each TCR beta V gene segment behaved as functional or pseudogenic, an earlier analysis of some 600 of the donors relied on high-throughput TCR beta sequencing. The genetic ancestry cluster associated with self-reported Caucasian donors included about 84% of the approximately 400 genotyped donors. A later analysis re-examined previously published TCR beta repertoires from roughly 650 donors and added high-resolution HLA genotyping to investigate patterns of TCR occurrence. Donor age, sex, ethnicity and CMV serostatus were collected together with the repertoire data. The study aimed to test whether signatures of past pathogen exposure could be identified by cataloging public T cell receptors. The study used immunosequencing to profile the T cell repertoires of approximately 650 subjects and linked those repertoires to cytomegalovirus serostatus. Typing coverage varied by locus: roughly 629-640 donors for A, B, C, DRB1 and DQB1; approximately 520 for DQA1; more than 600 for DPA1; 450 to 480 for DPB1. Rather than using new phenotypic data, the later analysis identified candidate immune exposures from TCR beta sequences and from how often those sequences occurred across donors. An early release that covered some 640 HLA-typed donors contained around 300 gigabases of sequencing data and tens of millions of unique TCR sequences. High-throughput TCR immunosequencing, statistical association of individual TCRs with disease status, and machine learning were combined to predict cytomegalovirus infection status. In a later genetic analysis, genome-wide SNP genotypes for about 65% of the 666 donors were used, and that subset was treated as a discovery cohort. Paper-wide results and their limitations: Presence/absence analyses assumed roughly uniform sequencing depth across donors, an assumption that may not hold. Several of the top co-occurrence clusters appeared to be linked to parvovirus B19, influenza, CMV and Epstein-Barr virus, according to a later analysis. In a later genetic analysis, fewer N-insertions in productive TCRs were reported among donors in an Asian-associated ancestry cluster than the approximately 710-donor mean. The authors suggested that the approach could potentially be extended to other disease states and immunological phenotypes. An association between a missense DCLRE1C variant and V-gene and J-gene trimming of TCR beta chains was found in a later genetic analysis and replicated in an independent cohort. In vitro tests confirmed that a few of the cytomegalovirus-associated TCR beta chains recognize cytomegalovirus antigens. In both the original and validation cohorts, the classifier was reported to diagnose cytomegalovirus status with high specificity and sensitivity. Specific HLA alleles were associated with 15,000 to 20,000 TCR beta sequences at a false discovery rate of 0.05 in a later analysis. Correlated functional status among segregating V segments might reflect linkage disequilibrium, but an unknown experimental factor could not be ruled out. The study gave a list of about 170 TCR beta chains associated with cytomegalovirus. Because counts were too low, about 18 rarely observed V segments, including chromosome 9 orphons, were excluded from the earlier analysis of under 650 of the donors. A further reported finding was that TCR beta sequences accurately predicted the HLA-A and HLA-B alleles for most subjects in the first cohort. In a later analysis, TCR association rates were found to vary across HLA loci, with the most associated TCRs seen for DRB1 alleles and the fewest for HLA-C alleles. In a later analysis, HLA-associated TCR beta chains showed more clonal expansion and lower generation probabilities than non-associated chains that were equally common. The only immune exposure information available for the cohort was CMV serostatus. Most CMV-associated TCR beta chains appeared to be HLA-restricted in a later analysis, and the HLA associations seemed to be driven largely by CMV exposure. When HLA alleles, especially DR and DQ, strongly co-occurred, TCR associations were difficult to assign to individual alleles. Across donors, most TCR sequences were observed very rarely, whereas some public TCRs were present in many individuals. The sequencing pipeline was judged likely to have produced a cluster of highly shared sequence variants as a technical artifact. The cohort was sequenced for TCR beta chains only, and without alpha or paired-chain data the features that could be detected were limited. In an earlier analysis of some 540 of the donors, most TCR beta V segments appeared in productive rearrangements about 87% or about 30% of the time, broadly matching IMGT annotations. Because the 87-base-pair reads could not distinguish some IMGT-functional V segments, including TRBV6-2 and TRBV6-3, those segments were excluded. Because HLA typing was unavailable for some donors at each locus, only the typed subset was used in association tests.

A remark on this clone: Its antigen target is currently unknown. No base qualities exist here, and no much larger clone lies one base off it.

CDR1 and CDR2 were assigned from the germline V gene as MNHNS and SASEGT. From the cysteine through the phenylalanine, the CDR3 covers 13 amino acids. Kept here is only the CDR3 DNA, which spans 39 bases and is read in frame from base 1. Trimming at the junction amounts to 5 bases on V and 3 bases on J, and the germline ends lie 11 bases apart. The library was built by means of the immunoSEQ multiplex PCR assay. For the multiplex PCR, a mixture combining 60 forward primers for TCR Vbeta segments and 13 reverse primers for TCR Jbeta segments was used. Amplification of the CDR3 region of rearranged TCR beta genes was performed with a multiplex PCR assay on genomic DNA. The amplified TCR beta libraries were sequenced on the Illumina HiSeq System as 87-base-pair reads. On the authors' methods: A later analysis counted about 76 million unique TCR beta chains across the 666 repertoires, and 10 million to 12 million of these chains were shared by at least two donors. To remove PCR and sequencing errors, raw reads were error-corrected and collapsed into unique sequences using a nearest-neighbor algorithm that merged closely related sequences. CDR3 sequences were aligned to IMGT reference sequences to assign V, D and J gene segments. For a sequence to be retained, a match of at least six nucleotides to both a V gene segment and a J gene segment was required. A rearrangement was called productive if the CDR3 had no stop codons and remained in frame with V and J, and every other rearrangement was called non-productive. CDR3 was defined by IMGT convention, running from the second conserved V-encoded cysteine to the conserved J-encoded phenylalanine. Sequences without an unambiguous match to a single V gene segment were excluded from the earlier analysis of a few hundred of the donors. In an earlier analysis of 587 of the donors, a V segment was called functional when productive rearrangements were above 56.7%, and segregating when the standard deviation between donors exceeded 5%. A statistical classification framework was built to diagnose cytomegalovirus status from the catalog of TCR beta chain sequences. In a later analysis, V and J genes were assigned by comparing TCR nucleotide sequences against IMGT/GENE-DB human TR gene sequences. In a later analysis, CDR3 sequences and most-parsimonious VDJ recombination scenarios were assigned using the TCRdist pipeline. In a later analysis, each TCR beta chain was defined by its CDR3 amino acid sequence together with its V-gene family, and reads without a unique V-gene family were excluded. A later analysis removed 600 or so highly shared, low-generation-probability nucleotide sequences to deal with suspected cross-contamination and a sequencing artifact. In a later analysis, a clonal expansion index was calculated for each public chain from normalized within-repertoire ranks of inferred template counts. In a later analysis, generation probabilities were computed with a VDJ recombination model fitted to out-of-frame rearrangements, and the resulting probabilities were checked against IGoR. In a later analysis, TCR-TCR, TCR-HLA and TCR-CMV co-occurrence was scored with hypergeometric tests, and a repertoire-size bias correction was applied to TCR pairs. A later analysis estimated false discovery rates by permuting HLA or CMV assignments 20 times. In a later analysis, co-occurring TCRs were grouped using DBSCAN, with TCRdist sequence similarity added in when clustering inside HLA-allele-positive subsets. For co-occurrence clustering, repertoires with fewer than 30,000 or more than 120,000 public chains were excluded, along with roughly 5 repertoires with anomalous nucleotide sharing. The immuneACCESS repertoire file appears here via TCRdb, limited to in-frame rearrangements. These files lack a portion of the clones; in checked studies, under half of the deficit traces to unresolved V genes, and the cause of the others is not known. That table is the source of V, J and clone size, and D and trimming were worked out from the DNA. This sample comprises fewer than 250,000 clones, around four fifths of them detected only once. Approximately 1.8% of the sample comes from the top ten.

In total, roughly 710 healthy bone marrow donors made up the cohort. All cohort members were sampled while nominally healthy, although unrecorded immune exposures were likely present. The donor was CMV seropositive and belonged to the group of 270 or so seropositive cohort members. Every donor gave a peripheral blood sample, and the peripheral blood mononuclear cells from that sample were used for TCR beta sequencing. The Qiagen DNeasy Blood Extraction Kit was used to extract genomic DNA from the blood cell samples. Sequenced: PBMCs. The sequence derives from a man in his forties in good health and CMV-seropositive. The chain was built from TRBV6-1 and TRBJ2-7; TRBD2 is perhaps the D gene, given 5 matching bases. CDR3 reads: CASSPREGYEQYF. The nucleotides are TGTGCCAGCAGTCCCCGGGAAGGCTACGAGCAGTACTTC.